Listed below are T cell receptor beta chains from one sample, sequenced in a study of T cells in Graves' hyperthyroidism and ophthalmopathy. TCRdb re-called the multiplex PCR reads through MiXCR, storing one row per CDR3 protein. The sample holds around 800,000 distinct CDR3 sequences; over 35% are singletons and the top ten take approximately 10%. Material: blood. The receptors derive from a man between 18 and 29 years old with Graves' hyperthyroidism. Each CDR3 is given with its conserved first and last residue. D genes are given only for firm matches. Where a row states a size, it is once, few, many or the class of an expanded clone; other rows omit it.

v_call	j_call	clone_size	d_call	cdr3_nt	cdr3_aa
TRBV7-9	TRBJ2-7	-	TRBD2	TGCGCCAGCAGCCAAGAAGGGACTAGCGGGAGTCCCTACGAGCAGTGCTTC	CASSQEGTSGSPYEQCF
TRBV10-3	TRBJ1-5	-	-	TGTGCCATCAGCCAATGGGCAGGGAGCAATCAGCCCCAGCATTTT	CAISQWAGSNQPQHF
TRBV29-1	TRBJ1-2	-	-	TGCAGCTTAAACCGGGGGAACTATGGCTACACCTTC	CSLNRGNYGYTF
TRBV9	TRBJ1-2	-	TRBD1	TGTGCCAGCAGCGCATACGGGACAGGGAACTATGGCTACACCTTC	CASSAYGTGNYGYTF
TRBV29-1	TRBJ2-1	few	-	TGCAGCGTTGCAAGGACAGAACCTAATGAGCAGTTCTTC	CSVARTEPNEQFF
TRBV25-1	TRBJ2-7	many	-	TGTGCCAGCTCCTACACCGGGTTACCATCCGAGCAGTACTTC	CASSYTGLPSEQYF
TRBV2	TRBJ1-4	-	-	TGTGCCAGCACCCGGGCGGGGGATGAAAAACTGTTTTTT	CASTRAGDEKLFF
TRBV29-1	TRBJ1-1	many	-	TGCAGCTACCGAGGGCTTACTGAAGCTTTCTTT	CSYRGLTEAFF
TRBV5-4	TRBJ2-7	-	TRBD2	TGTGCCAGCAGTCCAACTAGCGGGAGCCTGGACGAGCAGTACTTC	CASSPTSGSLDEQYF
TRBV7-3	TRBJ1-1	many	-	TGTGCCAGCAGCTCGAACGGTAACACTGAAGCTTTCTTT	CASSSNGNTEAFF
TRBV25-1	TRBJ2-7	-	-	TGTGCCAGCAGCCCTACAAACCCAGGCTCCTACGAGCAGTACTTC	CASSPTNPGSYEQYF
TRBV12-3/TRBV12-4	TRBJ1-4	-	-	TGTGCCAGCAGTTTACAGAATGAAAAACTGTTTTTT	CASSLQNEKLFF
TRBV5-5	TRBJ1-4	-	TRBD1	TGTGCCAGCAGCGGGGACAGTTCCGAAAAACTGTTTTTT	CASSGDSSEKLFF
TRBV19	TRBJ1-1	few	TRBD1	TGTGCCAGTAGCTCCGGGACAGTGTTGAACACTGAAGCTTTCTTT	CASSSGTVLNTEAFF
TRBV15	TRBJ2-7	many	-	TGTGCCACCAGCAGGGCCCGCGGCGGAACCTACGAGCAGTACTTC	CATSRARGGTYEQYF
TRBV5-4	TRBJ2-7	-	-	TGTGCCAGCAGCGCCTACACTGGACAGCCTGTGCAGTACTTC	CASSAYTGQPVQYF
TRBV19	TRBJ1-2	-	-	TGTGCCAGTAGTCCCATCGGGAAGTACTATGGCTACACCTTC	CASSPIGKYYGYTF
TRBV29-1	TRBJ1-1	-	-	TGCAGCTTTCAGGGGCCTGAAGCTTTCTTT	CSFQGPEAFF
TRBV20-1	TRBJ2-7	-	-	TGCAGTGCTAGAGCCGGGACACCGGCGGGCGGGAAATCCTACGAGCAGTACTTC	CSARAGTPAGGKSYEQYF
TRBV19	TRBJ2-6	many	-	TGTGCCAGTTGTGACAGGCCTTACTCTGGGGCCAACGTCCTGACTTTC	CASCDRPYSGANVLTF
TRBV20-1	TRBJ2-7	few	-	TGCAGTGCTCTCAGAGACCCGGGACTTTCCTACGAGCAGTACTTC	CSALRDPGLSYEQYF
TRBV19	TRBJ1-2	-	-	TGTGCCAGTAGTATTCCCGGGGCGGGGTGTGGCTACACCTTC	CASSIPGAGCGYTF
TRBV29-1	TRBJ1-5	many	-	TGCAGCGTTACTGTAGGCAGCCGGGATCAGCCCCAGCATTTT	CSVTVGSRDQPQHF
TRBV5-1	TRBJ1-2	many	-	TGCGCCAGCAGCACAGCCACCTATGGCTACACCTTC	CASSTATYGYTF
TRBV20-1	TRBJ2-5	-	-	TGCAGTGCGGACGAGACTAGTGGCGAGACCCAGTACTTC	CSADETSGETQYF
TRBV29-1	TRBJ1-2	many	-	TGCAGCGTTGGACGGGATGGCTATGGCTACACCTTC	CSVGRDGYGYTF
TRBV7-9	TRBJ2-7	-	TRBD1	TGTGCCAGCGGCGCCTCCGGGACAGGTCTCTACGAGCAGTACTTC	CASGASGTGLYEQYF
TRBV15	TRBJ2-2	once	TRBD1	TGTGCCACCAGCAGTCAGGGGGCAAACACCGGGGAGCTGTTTTTT	CATSSQGANTGELFF
TRBV10-3	TRBJ2-5	-	TRBD1	TGTGCCAGCAGTTTGGGACAGGGGGCCCTCCAAGAGACCCAGTACTTC	CASSLGQGALQETQYF
TRBV5-1	TRBJ1-1	-	-	TGCGCCAGCAGCTTGGGACGAGGGGGGGACACTGAAGCTTTCTTT	CASSLGRGGDTEAFF
TRBV28	TRBJ2-5	-	TRBD1	TGTGCCAGCAGTCCAGGGGGCTCCCGGGGGACCCAGTACTTC	CASSPGGSRGTQYF
TRBV7-3	TRBJ2-2	many	-	TGTGCCAGCAGCTTGACAGGGAGGACCGGGGAGCTGTTTTTT	CASSLTGRTGELFF
TRBV7-2	TRBJ1-4	-	-	TGTGCCAGCTGCTTAAGTTCAACTAATGAAAAACTGTTTTTT	CASCLSSTNEKLFF
TRBV29-1	TRBJ1-3	few	-	TGCAGCAGCTCAGTCGCGGGATATGGAAACACCATATATTTT	CSSSVAGYGNTIYF
TRBV9	TRBJ1-2	many	-	TGTGCCAGCAGCGTAGCTGGGCGATTTGGTGGCTACACCTTC	CASSVAGRFGGYTF